What follows describes a single T cell receptor beta chain. The sample originates from a study of blood T cell repertoires in COVID-19. Across the study: The United States, Italy and Spain were the sources of the acute and convalescent COVID-19 samples. Nucleic acid was either cDNA or gDNA, and it came from T cells, B-cell-depleted T cells, or PBMCs.

Germline CDR1 and CDR2: MNHEY and SMNVEV (reference sequence). CDR3 length equals 13 residues. V lost 5 bases, J lost 4 bases, and 11 bases lay in between. Produced via immunoSEQ multiplex PCR; TCRdb's table is partial and in-frame only. In the table there are 100,000 to 120,000 clones, more than 65% of which are singletons. This sequence was found in a woman of 80 years or more with acute or convalescent COVID-19. Sequencing was performed on peripheral blood. V is TRBV27 and J is TRBJ1-2; tentatively, D is TRBD1 (5 bases). The CDR3 reads CASSLPGGYGYTF. In nucleotides, the CDR3 is TGTGCCAGCAGTCTTCCGGGGGGCTATGGCTACACCTTC.